Listed below are T cell receptor beta chains from one sample, sequenced in a study of CD8+ T cells in alopecia areata. Only in-frame clones appear in the TCRdb table, and some are missing; sequencing was by immunoSEQ multiplex PCR. The profile covers about 150,000 clones, with about 89% appearing a single time and approximately 16% taken by the ten largest. This specimen was CD8+ T cells sorted from blood, taken at week 0. These receptors came from a human donor with alopecia areata. CDR3s include the opening cysteine and the closing phenylalanine or tryptophan. The order of the fields is V gene, clone size, D gene, J gene, CDR3 protein, CDR3 DNA. D genes are given only for firm matches. The size of a clone is reported for some rows only, either as once, few or many, or as a class for expanded clones.

>TRBV7-9|-|TRBD1|TRBJ2-6
CASSLLAGQGAAGANVLTF
TGTGCCAGCAGCTTACTCGCGGGACAGGGGGCCGCTGGGGCCAACGTCCTGACTTTC
>TRBV27|-|TRBD1|TRBJ1-2
CASSSHRDRSAYGYTF
TGTGCCAGCAGTTCACACCGGGACAGATCCGCATATGGCTACACCTTC
>TRBV10-2|-|-|TRBJ2-7
CASSDSGRPYYEQYF
TGCGCCAGCAGTGACTCTGGTCGTCCCTACTACGAGCAGTACTTC
>TRBV4-1|-|TRBD2|TRBJ2-7
CVSSLTSTSGRDEQYF
TGCGTCAGCAGCCTTACTTCGACTAGCGGGAGAGACGAGCAGTACTTC
>TRBV29-1|-|-|TRBJ2-7
CSVVVNYEQYF
TGCAGCGTTGTGGTCAACTACGAGCAGTACTTC
>TRBV7-9|-|-|TRBJ1-2
CASSFGDHNYGYTF
TGTGCCAGCAGTTTTGGGGATCATAACTATGGCTACACCTTC
>TRBV29-1|-|TRBD1|TRBJ2-1
CSVADREVYNEQFF
TGCAGCGTTGCGGACAGGGAAGTGTACAATGAGCAGTTCTTC
>TRBV6-1|-|-|TRBJ2-7
CASEPGHSYEQYF
TGTGCCAGCGAACCGGGACACTCCTACGAGCAGTACTTC
>TRBV19|-|-|TRBJ1-1
CASSFRRDGEAFF
TGTGCCAGTAGTTTCCGTCGGGATGGGGAAGCTTTCTTT
>TRBV6-5|-|TRBD2|TRBJ2-3
CASSSRTSVGTDTQYF
TGTGCCAGCAGTTCTAGGACTAGCGTCGGCACAGATACGCAGTATTTT
>TRBV4-1|-|-|TRBJ2-2
CASSQVSGPNTGELFF
TGCGCCAGCAGCCAAGTTTCTGGTCCGAACACCGGGGAGCTGTTTTTT
>TRBV9|-|-|TRBJ2-1
CASSRSGTGDNEQFF
TGTGCCAGCTCTCGTTCAGGGACTGGGGACAATGAGCAGTTCTTC
>TRBV9|-|-|TRBJ1-5
CASSVDRDSNQPQHF
TGTGCCAGCAGCGTAGACAGGGATAGCAATCAGCCCCAGCATTTT
>TRBV29-1|-|TRBD1|TRBJ2-7
CSVELPGQTPYEQYF
TGCAGCGTTGAACTACCGGGACAGACTCCCTACGAGCAGTACTTC
>TRBV25-1|-|-|TRBJ1-5
CASSEGGGGGNQPQHF
TGTGCCAGCAGTGAAGGCGGAGGGGGTGGCAATCAGCCCCAGCATTTT
>TRBV15|-|TRBD1|TRBJ2-2
CATSREAGGIGELFF
TGTGCCACCAGCAGAGAAGCAGGGGGTATCGGGGAGCTGTTTTTT
>TRBV9|-|-|TRBJ2-2
CASSVWSQNTGELFF
TGTGCCAGCAGCGTATGGTCCCAGAACACCGGGGAGCTGTTTTTT
>TRBV4-1|-|TRBD1|TRBJ2-7
CASSPDRGSAYEQYF
TGCGCCAGCAGCCCTGACAGGGGGAGCGCCTACGAGCAGTACTTC
>TRBV6-6|-|TRBD2|TRBJ2-4
CASSSGLAGPGVIQYF
TGTGCCAGCAGCTCCGGACTAGCGGGACCCGGAGTCATTCAGTACTTC
>TRBV5-1|-|TRBD1|TRBJ2-1
CASSLGQGVNEQFF
TGCGCCAGCAGCTTAGGACAGGGGGTAAATGAGCAGTTCTTC
>TRBV30|once|-|TRBJ2-7
CAWSLNDYEQYF
TGTGCCTGGAGCTTAAACGACTACGAGCAGTACTTC
>TRBV15|-|TRBD2|TRBJ2-3
CATRAGGDSDTQYF
TGTGCCACCAGGGCCGGGGGGGATTCAGATACGCAGTATTTT
>TRBV13|-|TRBD2|TRBJ2-3
CASSPSGFPRDTQYF
TGTGCCAGCAGCCCTAGCGGTTTCCCCAGGGATACGCAGTATTTT
>TRBV29-1|-|-|TRBJ2-1
CSVELGGVYNEQFF
TGCAGCGTTGAATTGGGGGGAGTCTACAATGAGCAGTTCTTC
>TRBV11-2|-|-|TRBJ2-3
CASSLNYGLSSTDTQYF
TGTGCCAGCAGCCTGAACTACGGGCTTTCTAGCACAGATACGCAGTATTTT
>TRBV6-5|-|-|TRBJ2-7
CASSYGGTYEQYF
TGTGCCAGCAGTTATGGCGGTACCTACGAGCAGTACTTC
>TRBV4-1|-|-|TRBJ1-2
CASSQDSGGWYGYTF
TGCGCCAGCAGCCAAGATTCCGGGGGATGGTATGGCTACACCTTC
>TRBV29-1|few|TRBD2|TRBJ2-1
CSVALAGNNEQFF
TGCAGCGTTGCACTAGCGGGAAACAATGAGCAGTTCTTC
>TRBV29-1|-|TRBD1|TRBJ2-7
CSVVLGDRGAYEQYF
TGCAGCGTTGTCCTCGGCGACAGGGGGGCCTACGAGCAGTACTTC
>TRBV28|-|TRBD1|TRBJ2-7
CASSLGDSLLEQYF
TGTGCCAGCAGTTTAGGGGACAGCCTACTGGAGCAGTACTTC
>TRBV10-3|-|-|TRBJ2-4
CAISETSNNIQYF
TGTGCCATCAGTGAGACTAGTAATAACATTCAGTACTTC
>TRBV5-6|-|-|TRBJ2-1
CASRLGSSYNEQFF
TGTGCCAGCAGACTTGGGAGCTCCTACAATGAGCAGTTCTTC
>TRBV27|-|TRBD2|TRBJ2-1
CASSVAGGPYNEQFF
TGTGCCAGCAGCGTAGCGGGAGGGCCCTACAATGAGCAGTTCTTC
>TRBV19|-|-|TRBJ2-7
CASSIVLGSLYEQYF
TGTGCCAGTAGTATAGTATTGGGCTCCCTCTACGAGCAGTACTTC
>TRBV4-1|-|-|TRBJ2-1
CASSQDQGPIYNEQFF
TGCGCCAGCAGCCAAGATCAGGGCCCAATCTACAATGAGCAGTTCTTC
>TRBV10-2|-|-|TRBJ1-2
CASSEDYGYTF
TGCGCCAGCAGTGAGGACTATGGCTACACCTTC
>TRBV14|-|-|TRBJ2-7
CASSPDRYYYEQYF
TGTGCCAGCAGCCCTGACAGATATTACTACGAGCAGTACTTC
>TRBV6-1|-|TRBD1|TRBJ2-1
CASSPTGRSYNEQFF
TGTGCCAGCAGTCCGACAGGGCGCTCCTACAATGAGCAGTTCTTC
>TRBV7-9|-|-|TRBJ2-5
CASSSGPTEPQETQYF
TGTGCCAGCAGCTCCGGCCCGACGGAGCCCCAAGAGACCCAGTACTTC
>TRBV13|-|-|TRBJ1-5
CASSLSGASNQPQHF
TGTGCCAGCAGCTTATCGGGGGCTAGCAATCAGCCCCAGCATTTT
>TRBV7-8|-|TRBD2|TRBJ2-1
CASSSEGTSSGPLNEQFF
TGTGCCAGCAGCTCAGAGGGTACCTCTAGCGGGCCTCTGAATGAGCAGTTCTTC
>TRBV7-6|-|TRBD1|TRBJ2-7
CASSLGGTVTYEQYF
TGTGCCAGCAGCTTAGGGGGGACAGTCACCTACGAGCAGTACTTC
>TRBV6-4|-|TRBD2|TRBJ2-2
CASSDSKTSGILNTGELFF
TGTGCCAGCAGTGACTCTAAGACTAGCGGGATCTTGAACACCGGGGAGCTGTTTTTT
>TRBV25-1|-|-|TRBJ2-3
CASSEYKKGDTDTQYF
TGTGCCAGCAGTGAATATAAAAAGGGGGACACAGATACGCAGTATTTT
>TRBV10-2|-|TRBD2|TRBJ2-1
CASSEPSGEYNEQFF
TGCGCCAGCAGTGAGCCTAGCGGGGAGTACAATGAGCAGTTCTTC
>TRBV5-1|-|-|TRBJ1-1
CASSLEQGTDAFF
TGCGCCAGCAGCTTGGAGCAGGGGACCGACGCTTTCTTT
>TRBV7-3|-|TRBD1|TRBJ2-5
CASSFTGGRETQYF
TGTGCCAGCAGCTTTACAGGGGGCCGGGAGACCCAGTACTTC
>TRBV5-4|once|-|TRBJ1-1
CASSLVGEHTEAFF
TGTGCCAGCAGCTTGGTTGGAGAGCACACTGAAGCTTTCTTT